This is a list of T cell receptor beta chains from one sample in a study of blood T cell repertoires in COVID-19. Measured with immunoSEQ multiplex PCR; TCRdb has only the in-frame clones, and not every one. This table holds roughly 250,000 clones, about 86% found once. The material sequenced was PBMCs or T cells enriched from blood (not recorded which). The receptors derive from a woman between 35 and 50 years old with acute COVID-19. Both conserved end residues are part of each CDR3. The D gene is left open where the match is weak.

V gene: TRBV6-5
D gene: .
J gene: TRBJ1-5
CDR3 DNA: TGTGCCAGCAATAGGGGGAATCAGCCCCAGCATTTT
CDR3 protein: CASNRGNQPQHF

V gene: TRBV7-9
D gene: TRBD2
J gene: TRBJ2-7
CDR3 DNA: TGTGCCAGCAGCTTCGCCGGGACTAACAGACACTTC
CDR3 protein: CASSFAGTNRHF

V gene: TRBV7-6
D gene: TRBD1
J gene: TRBJ2-7
CDR3 DNA: TGTGCCAGCAGCCTACAGGGGGCCTCCTACGAGCAGTACTTC
CDR3 protein: CASSLQGASYEQYF

V gene: TRBV19
D gene: TRBD2
J gene: TRBJ2-4
CDR3 DNA: TGTGCCAGTAGCAAAACGTGGACTAGTAGGTACATTCAGTACTTC
CDR3 protein: CASSKTWTSRYIQYF

V gene: TRBV11-3
D gene: TRBD2
J gene: TRBJ2-1
CDR3 DNA: TGTGCCAGCAGCTTAGGCCTAGCGGGAGGGTGGAATGAGCAGTTCTTC
CDR3 protein: CASSLGLAGGWNEQFF

V gene: TRBV24-1
D gene: TRBD1
J gene: TRBJ2-5
CDR3 DNA: TGTGCCACCAGTGATGCGGACAGGGGGCGGGAGACCCAGTACTTC
CDR3 protein: CATSDADRGRETQYF

V gene: TRBV19
D gene: .
J gene: TRBJ1-5
CDR3 DNA: TGTGCCAGTAGTACTGGCGGGATCAATCAGCCCCAGCATTTT
CDR3 protein: CASSTGGINQPQHF

V gene: TRBV5-8
D gene: TRBD2
J gene: TRBJ2-1
CDR3 DNA: TGTGCCAGCAGCTTTAGACTAGCGGGAGCAAATGAGCAGTTCTTC
CDR3 protein: CASSFRLAGANEQFF

V gene: TRBV4-1
D gene: .
J gene: TRBJ2-3
CDR3 DNA: TGCGCCAGCAGCCAAGATTTTATTGGCGGCTTGCAGTATTTT
CDR3 protein: CASSQDFIGGLQYF

V gene: TRBV29-1
D gene: TRBD2
J gene: TRBJ2-1
CDR3 DNA: TGCAGCGTTGGACTAGCGGGATTCAATGAGCAGTTCTTC
CDR3 protein: CSVGLAGFNEQFF

V gene: TRBV7-9
D gene: .
J gene: TRBJ2-7
CDR3 DNA: TGTGCCAGCAGCTTAGATTCGCCGGGTGTATCCCACGAGCAGTACTTC
CDR3 protein: CASSLDSPGVSHEQYF

V gene: TRBV24-1
D gene: .
J gene: TRBJ2-1
CDR3 DNA: TGTGCCACCAGTGATGAAAATAGCGTGAATGAGCAGTTCTTC
CDR3 protein: CATSDENSVNEQFF

V gene: TRBV14
D gene: TRBD2
J gene: TRBJ2-1
CDR3 DNA: TGTGCCAGCAGCCAAGATTGGCGAGCGGGGGGGTACAATGAGCAGTTCTTC
CDR3 protein: CASSQDWRAGGYNEQFF